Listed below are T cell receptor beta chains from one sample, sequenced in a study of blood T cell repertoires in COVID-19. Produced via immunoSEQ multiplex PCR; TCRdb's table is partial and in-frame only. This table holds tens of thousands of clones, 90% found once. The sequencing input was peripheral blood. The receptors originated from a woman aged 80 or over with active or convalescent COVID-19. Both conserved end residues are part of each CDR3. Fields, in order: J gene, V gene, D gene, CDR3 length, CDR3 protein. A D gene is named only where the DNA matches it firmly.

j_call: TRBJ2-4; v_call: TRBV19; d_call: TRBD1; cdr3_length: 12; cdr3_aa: CASRTGANIQYF
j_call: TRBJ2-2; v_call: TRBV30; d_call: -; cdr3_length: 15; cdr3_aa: CAWSAPGSYLGELFF
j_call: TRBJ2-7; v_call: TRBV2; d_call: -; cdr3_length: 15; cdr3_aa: CASSYISGASYEQYF
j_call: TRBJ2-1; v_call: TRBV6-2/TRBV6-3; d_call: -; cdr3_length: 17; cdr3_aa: CASSYSFGGSSYNEQFF
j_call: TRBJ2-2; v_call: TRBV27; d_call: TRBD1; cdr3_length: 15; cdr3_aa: CASRYRGRNTGELFF
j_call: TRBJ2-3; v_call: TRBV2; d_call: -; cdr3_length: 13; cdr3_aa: CASSRDFTDTQYF
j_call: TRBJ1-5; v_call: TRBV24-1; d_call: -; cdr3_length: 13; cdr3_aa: CATSPSGNQPQHF
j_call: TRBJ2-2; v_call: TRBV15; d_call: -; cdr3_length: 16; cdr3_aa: CATSRSFSLNTGELFF
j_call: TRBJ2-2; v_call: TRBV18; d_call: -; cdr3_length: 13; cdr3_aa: CASSPLPLGELFF
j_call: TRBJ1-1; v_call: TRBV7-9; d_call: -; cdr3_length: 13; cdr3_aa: CASSFRDIAKAFF
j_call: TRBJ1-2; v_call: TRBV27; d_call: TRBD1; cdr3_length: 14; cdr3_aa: CASSPWTGGDGYTF
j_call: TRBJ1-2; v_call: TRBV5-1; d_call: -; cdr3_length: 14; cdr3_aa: CASSLGQGTRGYTF
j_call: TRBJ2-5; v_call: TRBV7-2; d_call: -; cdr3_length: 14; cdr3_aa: CASSLGTGKETQYF
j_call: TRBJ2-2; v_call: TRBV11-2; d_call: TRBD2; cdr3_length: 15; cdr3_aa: CASSNSGVNTGELFF
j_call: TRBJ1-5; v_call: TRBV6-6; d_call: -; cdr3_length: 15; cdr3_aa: CASSLWGGRGQPQHF
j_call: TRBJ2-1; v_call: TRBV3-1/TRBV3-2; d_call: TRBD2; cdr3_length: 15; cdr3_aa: CASSQTSGRGNEQFF
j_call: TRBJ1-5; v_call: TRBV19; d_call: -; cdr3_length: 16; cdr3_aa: CASSKTGTPMNQPQHF
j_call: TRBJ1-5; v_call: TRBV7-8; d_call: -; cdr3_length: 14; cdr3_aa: CASSAGERYQPQHF
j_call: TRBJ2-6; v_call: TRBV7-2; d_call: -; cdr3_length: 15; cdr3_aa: CASSLVSRGANVLTF
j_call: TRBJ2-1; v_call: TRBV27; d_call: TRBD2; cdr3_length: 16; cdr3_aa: CASSFLLAGFYNEQFF
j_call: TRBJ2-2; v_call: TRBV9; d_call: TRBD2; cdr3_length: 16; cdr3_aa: CASSVLTSGITGELFF
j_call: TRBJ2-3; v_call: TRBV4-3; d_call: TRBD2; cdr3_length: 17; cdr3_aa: CASSQDLAGGYTDTQYF
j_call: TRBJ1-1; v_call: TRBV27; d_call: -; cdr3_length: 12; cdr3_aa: CASSSSSLEAFF
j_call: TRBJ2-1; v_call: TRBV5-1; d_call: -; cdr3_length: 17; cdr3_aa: CASSAQSGPHLGDEQFF
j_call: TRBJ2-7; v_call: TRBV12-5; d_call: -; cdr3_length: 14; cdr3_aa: CASGRGGGTYEQYF
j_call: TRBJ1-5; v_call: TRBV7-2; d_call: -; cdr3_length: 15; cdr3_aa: CASSLVETGGQPQHF
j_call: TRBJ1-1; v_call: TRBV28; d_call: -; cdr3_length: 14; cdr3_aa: CASTPGTQNTEAFF
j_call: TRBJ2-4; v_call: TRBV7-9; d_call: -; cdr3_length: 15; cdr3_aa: CASSLVLGGKNIQYF